The 5 T cell receptor beta chains in this list originate from one sample, sequenced in a study of blood T cell repertoires in COVID-19. The method was immunoSEQ multiplex PCR; TCRdb's version includes in-frame clones alone and lacks a portion of them. Of approximately 270,000 clones detected, over 75% appear once; the ten largest clones hold 0.87%. The sample was peripheral blood. The receptors were sampled from a human donor with COVID-19, enrolled during active disease. The donor label of this sample is uncertain.

The chain is built from TRBV6-2 or TRBV6-3 and TRBJ2-7, with a weak D call TRBD1 (5 bases). Trimming took off 5 bases at V and 5 bases at J, with 13 bases between the two ends. There are 13 residues in the CDR3. CDR1 and CDR2 (germline): MNHEY, SVGEGT. DNA for the CDR3: TGTGCCAGCAGTGGCCAGGGTCCTAACGAGCAGTACTTC. It specifies CASSGQGPNEQYF.

The rearrangement links TRBV7-9 to TRBJ1-3; D is perhaps TRBD1 (6 bases). Germline V CDR1 and CDR2: SEHNR, FQNEAQ (reference sequence). V gave up 4 bases and J gave up 1 base, with 17 bases separating them. The CDR3 is 17 amino acids. CDR3 coding DNA: TGTGCCAGCAGCTCTTTCAGACAGGACCCTTCTGGAAACACCATATATTTT. Its protein is CASSSFRQDPSGNTIYF.

The chain carries TRBV19 and TRBJ1-1; 7 nucleotides line up with TRBD1. V shed 5 bases and J 7 bases; nucleotides not matched to a gene: 7. Germline CDR1 is LNHDA and CDR2 is SQIVND (reference sequence). The CDR3 loop spans 13 amino acids. The CDR3, as DNA: TGTGCCAGTAGTCTCGACAGGGTCAATGAAGCTTTCTTT. Its protein product is CASSLDRVNEAFF. The complete variable domain, with remaining parts taken from reference TRBV19 and TRBJ1-1, reads DGGITQSPKYLFRKEGQNVTLSCEQNLNHDAMYWYRQDPGQGLRLIYYSQIVNDFQKGDIAEGYSVSREKKESFPLTVTSAQKNPTAFYLCASSLDRVNEAFFGQGTRLTVV.

The chain couples TRBV7-9 to TRBJ1-3, with TRBD1 as a possible D gene (6 bases). In germline, CDR1 is SEHNR, CDR2 FQNEAQ (reference sequence). The CDR3 extends over 14 amino acids. V was pared by 5 bases and J by 3 bases, with 11 bases between. The CDR3 coding sequence is TGTGCCAGCAGCCCAGGACAGCGTGGAAACACCATATATTTT. Protein sequence: CASSPGQRGNTIYF.

V usage is TRBV18 and J usage is TRBJ1-5; 12 bases line up with TRBD1. V was pared by 0 bases and J by 5 bases, with 8 bases of the junction left unmatched. The CDR3 is 18 amino acids. The germline CDR1 and CDR2 sequences are KGHSH and LQKENI. The CDR3 nucleotides are TGTGCCAGCTCACCACCGGGCACAGGGGACAGGGGGCATCAGCCCCAGCATTTT. Translation: CASSPPGTGDRGHQPQHF.